The 21 T cell receptor beta chains presented below share a single source sample, sequenced in a study of identical twins. TCRdb re-called the 5' RACE reads through MiXCR, storing one row per CDR3 protein. The data hold about 210,000 distinct CDR3 sequences, with roughly 10% observed a single time. The specimen sequenced was memory (CD45RO+) T cells sorted from blood. The source is a woman aged 18-29 years in good health.

This clonotype was observed a handful of times. The chain recombines TRBV7-2 with TRBJ1-6, with D unresolved. The CDR3 extends over 15 amino acids. Trimming took off 1 base at V and 11 bases at J, with 15 bases between the two ends. Germline values: CDR1 SGHTA, CDR2 FQGNSA. The CDR3 here is CASSLVLRLRAPLHF. For the CDR3, the DNA is TGTGCCAGCAGCTTAGTTCTCAGACTCCGGGCACCCCTCCACTTT.

The chain is built from TRBV11-3 and TRBJ2-5, with TRBD1 matching 11 bases. The CDR3 consists of 14 residues. Germline CDR1 is SGHNT and CDR2 is YENEEA. The ends lost 4 bases at V and 5 bases at J; junction bases unmatched: 3. The CDR3 DNA sequence: TGTGCCAGCAGCTCTGGGGACAGGGGGGAGACCCAGTACTTC. The encoded protein is CASSSGDRGETQYF. Full variable domain (missing parts from reference TRBV11-3 and TRBJ2-5): EAGVVQSPRYKIIEKKQPVAFWCNPISGHNTLYWYLQNLGQGPELLIRYENEEAVDDSQLPKDRFSAERLKGVDSTLKIQPAELGDSAVYLCASSSGDRGETQYFGPGTRLLVL.

The chain recombines TRBV9 with TRBJ2-2; 15 bases agree with TRBD2. Germline CDR1 SGDLS, CDR2 YYNGEE. The CDR3 runs to 19 residues. Losses at the gene ends were 0 bases for V and 4 bases for J; bases not matched to a gene: 7. This CDR3 reads CASSVDRTSGRAFTGELFF. The CDR3 DNA follows: TGTGCCAGCAGCGTAGATAGGACTAGCGGGAGGGCCTTCACCGGGGAGCTGTTTTTT.

V gene TRBV20-1 combines with J gene TRBJ1-5; tentatively, D is TRBD1 (5 bases). This CDR3 has 15 residues. Per germline, CDR1 DFQATT and CDR2 SNEGSKA (reference sequence). The V gene lost 3 bases and the J gene lost 2 bases, with 14 bases spanning the gap. For the CDR3, the DNA is TGCAGTGCTAGGGAAACGGGGGGAGGCAATCAGCCCCAGCATTTT. Its translation is CSARETGGGNQPQHF.

The rearrangement links TRBV2 to TRBJ2-6; D not resolved. Germline V gene data show CDR1 as SNHLY and CDR2 as FYNNEI. The V and J ends lost 3 bases and 2 bases respectively, with 11 bases between them. The CDR3 totals 16 residues. The CDR3 nucleotides are TGTGCCAGCAGTGATGGGGTTTCCCCTGGGGCCAACGTCCTGACTTTC. This sequence encodes CASSDGVSPGANVLTF.

This clonotype was counted a few times. This chain connects TRBV18 to TRBJ2-3, with TRBD2 as a possible D gene (5 bases). Germline CDR1 and CDR2: KGHSH and LQKENI. The CDR3 loop spans 14 amino acids. The V and J ends lost 4 bases and 0 bases respectively, with 8 bases between them. In DNA, the CDR3 is TGTGCCAGCTCACAAGCGGCTAGCACAGATACGCAGTATTTT. Translated, it gives CASSQAASTDTQYF.

This clonotype was picked up a small number of times. The J gene is TRBJ2-7, the V gene TRBV4-1, with D hard to call. CDR1 is MGHRA, CDR2 YSYEKL, per germline. Trimming cost V 1 base and J 5 bases, with 9 bases left between them. The CDR3 length is 13 residues. The DNA for the CDR3 is TGCGCCAGCAGCCAAGGGGTTCCCAACGAGCAGTACTTC. This translates into CASSQGVPNEQYF.

The chain employs TRBV4-3 and TRBJ1-5, with 7 nucleotides matching TRBD1. Germline CDR1 reads LGHNA; CDR2 reads YSLEER. Trimming removed 2 bases from V and 5 bases from J; junction bases left unmatched: 6. CDR3 length equals 15 residues. CDR3 nucleotide sequence: TGCGCCAGCAGCCAACATAAAGGGGGCTATCAGCCCCAGCATTTT. This codes for CASSQHKGGYQPQHF.

The chain is built from TRBV6-5 and TRBJ1-1, with no clear D. The CDR3 has 17 residues. V gave up 4 bases and J gave up 4 bases, with 22 bases separating them. Germline V gene sequence: CDR1 MNHEY, CDR2 SVGAGI. The DNA of the CDR3 is TGTGCCAGCAGTTTAGAGATCAGAAGGGCGTGGGGCACTGAAGCTTTCTTT. Translation gives CASSLEIRRAWGTEAFF.

In its sample, this clonotype was seen a few times. DNA for the CDR3: TGTGCCAGCAGTTTATATGGGAACAACGCTGAAGCTTTCTTT. It codes for CASSLYGNNAEAFF. V gene TRBV12-3 or TRBV12-4 combines with J gene TRBJ1-1; D not certain. Between the trimmed V and J ends, which lost 2 bases and 6 bases, there was a span of 13 bases. This CDR3 region has 14 residues.

This clonotype came up many times. The chain is built from TRBV4-3 and TRBJ2-2; no clear D gene. Germline V gives CDR1 LGHNA, CDR2 YSLEER. V lost 0 bases and J 4 bases, leaving 9 bases between the germline ends. The CDR3 is 15 residues long. The CDR3 DNA reads TGCGCCAGCAGCCAAGATTTACGGCTCACCGGGGAGCTGTTTTTT. Translation: CASSQDLRLTGELFF.

The rearrangement links TRBV28 to TRBJ2-5; no definite D call. Germline CDR1 is MDHEN and CDR2 is SYDVKM. The V end was cut by 0 bases, the J end by 4 bases, with 3 bases between. CDR3 size: 12 residues. Here the CDR3 DNA reads TGTGCCAGCAGTTTATGGGGAGAGACCCAGTACTTC. This translates into CASSLWGETQYF.

The V and J genes are TRBV20-1 and TRBJ1-1; D is perhaps TRBD1 (6 bases). The V and J ends lost 3 bases and 2 bases respectively, with 13 bases between them. The length of the CDR3 is 14 residues. CDR1 is DFQATT and CDR2 is SNEGSKA in the germline V gene (reference sequence). For the CDR3, the DNA is TGCAGTGCTAGGATCGGGGGGGCTAACACTGAAGCTTTCTTT. This codes for CSARIGGANTEAFF.

This clonotype was detected many times. The V gene is TRBV7-8, the J gene TRBJ2-7; D possibly corresponds to TRBD2 (5 bases). With 0 bases removed from V and 2 bases from J, the gap between germline ends came to 5 bases. The CDR3 has 13 amino acids. Germline V lookup: CDR1 SGHVS, CDR2 FQNEAQ. CDR3 protein: CASSLAGTYEQYF. DNA of the CDR3: TGTGCCAGCAGCTTAGCCGGGACCTACGAGCAGTACTTC.

The rearrangement joins TRBV7-9 to TRBJ2-5, with D unresolved. Germline-derived CDR1 and CDR2 are SEHNR and FQNEAQ (reference sequence). The V end was cut by 0 bases, the J end by 1 base, with 6 bases between. The CDR3 sequence is 14 residues long. The CDR3 DNA reads as TGTGCCAGCAGCTTAGCGGCAGGCCAAGAGACCCAGTACTTC. As protein: CASSLAAGQETQYF.

In this sample, this clonotype turned up a few times. The chain is built from TRBV9 and TRBJ2-6, with D uncertain. The V end was cut by 0 bases, the J end by 0 bases, with 7 bases between. There are 16 residues in the CDR3. CDR1 is SGDLS, CDR2 YYNGEE, per germline. Written as DNA, the CDR3 is TGTGCCAGCAGCGTAGGGGTGGGCTCTGGGGCCAACGTCCTGACTTTC. Its protein product is CASSVGVGSGANVLTF. Filled out from reference TRBV9 and TRBJ2-6, the complete variable domain reads DSGVTQTPKHLITATGQRVTLRCSPRSGDLSVYWYQQSLDQGLQFLIQYYNGEERAKGNILERFSAQQFPDLHSELNLSSLELGDSALYFCASSVGVGSGANVLTFGAGSRLTVL.

This clonotype was seen at least ten times. The chain is built from TRBV12-3 or TRBV12-4 and TRBJ2-1; D may be TRBD2 (6 bases). Between the trimmed V and J ends, which lost 5 bases and 7 bases, there was a span of 18 bases. The CDR3 extends over 15 amino acids. The CDR3 here is CASSRGLAAGNEQFF. DNA for the CDR3: TGTGCCAGCAGTCGGGGGTTAGCGGCTGGAAATGAGCAGTTCTTC.

The chain combines TRBV7-2 with TRBJ2-2; D gene uncertain. The V end was cut by 3 bases, the J end by 0 bases, with 2 bases between. Looked up from germline, CDR1 is SGHTA and CDR2 is FQGNSA. The CDR3 has 13 residues. The CDR3: CASSFANTGELFF. The CDR3 DNA follows: TGTGCCAGCAGCTTCGCGAACACCGGGGAGCTGTTTTTT.

The chain employs TRBV3-1 and TRBJ2-1, with 9 positions matching TRBD2. After removal of 4 bases from V and 4 bases from J, the junction contained 8 bases not matched to a gene. CDR3 length: 16 amino acids. CDR1 is LGHDT and CDR2 is YNNKEL in the germline V gene (reference sequence). The CDR3 DNA sequence: TGTGCCAGCAGCCGAGGGGTAGCGGGAGCATACAATGAGCAGTTCTTC. It specifies CASSRGVAGAYNEQFF.

This chain uses TRBV12-3 or TRBV12-4 with TRBJ2-5, with D possibly TRBD2 on 7 matching bases. V shed 5 bases and J shed 9 bases, with 19 bases lying between them. The CDR3 is 14 residues long. For the CDR3, the DNA is TGTGCCAGCAGTCCCAACTCTGGGAGGGGGGCCCAGTACTTC. Translation: CASSPNSGRGAQYF.

This clonotype came up many times. The rearrangement joins TRBV9 to TRBJ1-5; the D is unclear. V lost 0 bases and J 5 bases, leaving 3 bases between the germline ends. CDR3 length equals 12 residues. Germline CDR1 reads SGDLS; CDR2 reads YYNGEE. The CDR3 here is CASSVGDQPQHF. In DNA form, the CDR3 reads TGTGCCAGCAGCGTAGGGGATCAGCCCCAGCATTTT.